What follows describes a single T cell receptor (beta chain). The sample belongs to a study of blood T cell repertoires in COVID-19. Background on the study: Sources were T cells, B-cell-depleted T cells, or PBMCs; the material itself was cDNA or gDNA.

Libraries were prepared by immunoSEQ multiplex PCR; TCRdb keeps only in-frame clonotypes and omits some of them. This sample has about 170,000 clones, with roughly 88% found just once. V lost 0 bases and J lost 3, with 22 bases in between. This CDR3 has 19 amino acids. Germline V gives CDR1 SGHDT, CDR2 YYEEEE. Seattle cases were enrolled at active infection and followed longitudinally. This chain uses TRBV5-6 with TRBJ2-1; D call uncertain. The origin of this receptor is a man younger than 30 with COVID-19, enrolled during active disease. Sequenced sample: peripheral blood. CDR3 amino acids: CASSLVRSPQSTFYNEQFF. In DNA, the CDR3 is TGTGCCAGCAGCTTGGTTCGGTCCCCCCAAAGTACCTTCTACAATGAGCAGTTCTTC.